This entry lists 11 T cell receptor beta chains sequenced from one sample in a study of cytomegalovirus exposure and HLA in healthy donors. Sequencing used immunoSEQ multiplex PCR; TCRdb keeps in-frame clones, though not all of them. The profile shows around 150,000 clones, about 90% of them singletons. Sequencing was carried out using PBMCs. The receptors shown here come from a woman aged 18-29 years in good health and CMV-seropositive.

This clone was recorded only once. V is TRBV7-2 and J is TRBJ1-2, with 12 nucleotides matching TRBD1. V shed 5 bases and J 6 bases; nucleotides not matched to a gene: 10. This CDR3 spans 16 amino acids. The germline V gene has CDR1 SGHTA and CDR2 FQGNSA. The CDR3 DNA follows: TGTGCCAGCAGCGCCACCGGGACAGGGGGCGTTGATGGCTACACCTTC. Protein sequence: CASSATGTGGVDGYTF.

The chain employs TRBV10-2 and TRBJ1-5; possible D gene TRBD1, 5 bases. The CDR3 runs to 14 residues. V was clipped by 0 bases and J by 6 bases, with 9 bases between them. Germline CDR1 WSHSY, CDR2 SAAADI. The CDR3 spells CASSESRGVQPQHF. The CDR3 DNA reads TGCGCCAGCAGTGAGTCGCGGGGCGTTCAGCCCCAGCATTTT.

The chain joins TRBV27 to TRBJ2-7; D is undetermined. The CDR3 is 12 amino acids. The V gene's germline CDR1 is MNHEY and CDR2 SMNVEV (reference sequence). With 4 bases removed from V and 3 bases from J, the gap between germline ends came to 7 bases. CDR3 nucleotide sequence: TGTGCCAGCAGTTCCCCCAACTACGAGCAGTACTTC. As protein: CASSSPNYEQYF.

V usage is TRBV5-5 and J usage is TRBJ1-2; D ambiguous. The CDR3 loop spans 12 amino acids. V dropped 0 bases and J dropped 11 bases, with 11 bases sitting between them. Germline lookup yields CDR1 SGHKS and CDR2 YYEKEE (reference sequence). The DNA for the CDR3 is TGTGCCAGCAGCTTGGAAGGACTCGGATACACCTTC. The encoded protein is CASSLEGLGYTF.

The chain links TRBV27 to TRBJ1-2; TRBD1 aligns across 9 bases. Germline values: CDR1 MNHEY, CDR2 SMNVEV (reference sequence). CDR3 size: 14 residues. With V trimmed by 4 bases and J by 5 bases, 5 bases remained unmatched. Here the CDR3 DNA reads TGTGCCAGCAGTTACAGGGGGCTGGGGTATGGCTACACCTTC. It codes for CASSYRGLGYGYTF.

The chain uses TRBV15 and TRBJ2-3; D is possibly TRBD1 (6 bases). Germline V gene lookup returns CDR1 LNHNV and CDR2 YYDKDF (reference sequence). V lost 0 bases to trimming and J lost 1 base, with 17 bases between them. This CDR3 region has 18 residues. The CDR3 DNA sequence: TGTGCCACCAGCAGAGATCGTTTGGGGGCGAGCCGCACAGATACGCAGTATTTT. Translation gives CATSRDRLGASRTDTQYF.

The chain joins TRBV2 to TRBJ1-1, with TRBD1 matching over 8 bases. Germline assignment: CDR1 SNHLY and CDR2 FYNNEI. J lost 7 bases, V lost 7 bases, and 17 bases had no gene match. CDR3 length: 16 amino acids. In DNA form, the CDR3 reads TGTGCCAGCACCCCGGGCAGGGGGCGAAAAGAAGGTGAAGCTTTCTTT. Translated, it gives CASTPGRGRKEGEAFF.

This chain uses TRBV5-1 with TRBJ2-5; TRBD1 is a possible D gene (6 bases). The CDR3 runs to 14 residues. Trimming left V 3 bases short and J 5 bases short, with 14 bases between. CDR1 is SGHRS and CDR2 is YFSETQ in the germline V gene. The CDR3 spells CASSWGLRNETQYF. The DNA for the CDR3 is TGCGCCAGCAGCTGGGGGCTACGGAACGAGACCCAGTACTTC.

CDR3 DNA sequence: TGTGCCAGCAGTTTCTTCGGCCAGGGCTACACAGATACGCAGTATTTT. Translating it yields CASSFFGQGYTDTQYF. The V call is TRBV28, the J call TRBJ2-3; TRBD1 might be the D (5 bases). V dropped 3 bases and J dropped 2 bases, with 15 bases sitting between them. The CDR3 runs 16 residues. Germline lookup yields CDR1 MDHEN and CDR2 SYDVKM.

The chain links TRBV7-9 to TRBJ2-7; 7 positions agree with TRBD2. This CDR3 comprises 13 residues. The germline CDR1 and CDR2 sequences are SEHNR and FQNEAQ (reference sequence). With V trimmed by 6 bases and J by 7 bases, 9 bases remained unmatched. CDR3: CASSSSGVEEQYF. The CDR3 nucleotides read TGTGCCAGCAGTTCCAGCGGGGTAGAGGAGCAGTACTTC.

The gene calls are TRBV28 and TRBJ2-3; D uncertain. Trimming took off 3 bases at V and 2 bases at J, with 18 bases between the two ends. The germline gives CDR1 MDHEN, CDR2 SYDVKM. The CDR3 is made up of 17 amino acids. The CDR3 loop is CASSFIGLIPPTDTQYF. DNA of the CDR3: TGTGCCAGCAGTTTTATCGGTCTCATCCCCCCCACAGATACGCAGTATTTT.